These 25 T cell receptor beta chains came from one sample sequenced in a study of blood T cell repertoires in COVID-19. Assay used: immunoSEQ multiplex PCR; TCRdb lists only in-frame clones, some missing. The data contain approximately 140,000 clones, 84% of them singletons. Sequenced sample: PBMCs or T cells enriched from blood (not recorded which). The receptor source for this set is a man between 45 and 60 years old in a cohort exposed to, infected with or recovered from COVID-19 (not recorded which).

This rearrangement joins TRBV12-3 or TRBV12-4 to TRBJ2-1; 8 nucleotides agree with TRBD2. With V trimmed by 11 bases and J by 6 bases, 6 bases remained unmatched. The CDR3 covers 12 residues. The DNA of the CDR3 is TGTGCCGTGGTACTAGCGGCCAATGAGCAGTTCTTC. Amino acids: CAVVLAANEQFF.

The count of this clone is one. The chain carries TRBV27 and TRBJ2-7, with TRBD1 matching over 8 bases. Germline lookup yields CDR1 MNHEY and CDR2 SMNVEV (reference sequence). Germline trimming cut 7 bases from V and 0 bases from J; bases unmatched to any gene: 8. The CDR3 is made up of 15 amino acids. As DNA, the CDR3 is TGTGCCAGCAAGCCGACAGGGGCTAGCTCCTACGAGCAGTACTTC. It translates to CASKPTGASSYEQYF.

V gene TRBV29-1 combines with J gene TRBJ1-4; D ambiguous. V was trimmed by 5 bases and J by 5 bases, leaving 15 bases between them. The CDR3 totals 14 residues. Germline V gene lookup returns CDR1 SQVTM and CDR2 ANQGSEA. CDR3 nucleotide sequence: TGCAGCGTTAAGCCGGGGAGCGCAAATGAAAAACTGTTTTTT. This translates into CSVKPGSANEKLFF.

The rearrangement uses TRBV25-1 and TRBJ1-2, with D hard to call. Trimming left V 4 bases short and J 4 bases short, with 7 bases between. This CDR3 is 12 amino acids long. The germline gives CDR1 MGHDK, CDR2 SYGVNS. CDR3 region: CASSGAGYGYTF. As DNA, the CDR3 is TGTGCCAGCAGTGGGGCGGGCTATGGCTACACCTTC.

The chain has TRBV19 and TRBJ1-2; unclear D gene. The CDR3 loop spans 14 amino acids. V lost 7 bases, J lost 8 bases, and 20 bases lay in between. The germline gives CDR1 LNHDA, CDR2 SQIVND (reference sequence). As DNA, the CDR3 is TGTGCCAGTAATCTTGACGGACTCTTTGGGGGCTACACCTTC. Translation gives CASNLDGLFGGYTF.

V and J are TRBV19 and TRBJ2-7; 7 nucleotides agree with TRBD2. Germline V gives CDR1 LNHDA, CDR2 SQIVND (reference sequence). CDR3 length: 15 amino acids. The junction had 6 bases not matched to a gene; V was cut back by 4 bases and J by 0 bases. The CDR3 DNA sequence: TGTGCCAGTAGTACTGCGGGGGATAGCTCCTACGAGCAGTACTTC. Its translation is CASSTAGDSSYEQYF.

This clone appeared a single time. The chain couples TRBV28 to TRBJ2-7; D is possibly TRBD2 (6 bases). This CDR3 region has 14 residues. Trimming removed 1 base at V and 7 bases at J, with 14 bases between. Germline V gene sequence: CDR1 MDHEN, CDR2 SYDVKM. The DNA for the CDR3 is TGTGCCAGCAGTTTATTTGGGGGAGGAGATGAGCAGTACTTC. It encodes CASSLFGGGDEQYF.

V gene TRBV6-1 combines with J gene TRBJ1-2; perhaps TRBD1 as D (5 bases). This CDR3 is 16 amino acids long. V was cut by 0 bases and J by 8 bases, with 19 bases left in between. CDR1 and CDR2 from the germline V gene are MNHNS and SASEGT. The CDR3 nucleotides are TGTGCCAGCAGTGAAGCCAAGAGGAATCAGGGTATGGGCTACACCTTC. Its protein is CASSEAKRNQGMGYTF.

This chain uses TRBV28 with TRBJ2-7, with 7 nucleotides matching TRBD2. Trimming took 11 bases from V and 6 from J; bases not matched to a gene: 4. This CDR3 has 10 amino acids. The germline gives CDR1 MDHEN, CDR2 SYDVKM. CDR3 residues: CACGSREQYF. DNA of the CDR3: TGTGCCTGCGGGAGTCGCGAGCAGTACTTC.

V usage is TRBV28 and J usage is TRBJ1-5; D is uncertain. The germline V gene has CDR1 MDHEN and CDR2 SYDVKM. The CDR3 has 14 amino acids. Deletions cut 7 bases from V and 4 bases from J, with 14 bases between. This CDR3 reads CASKGTGWNQPQHF. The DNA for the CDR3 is TGTGCCAGCAAAGGAACGGGTTGGAATCAGCCCCAGCATTTT.

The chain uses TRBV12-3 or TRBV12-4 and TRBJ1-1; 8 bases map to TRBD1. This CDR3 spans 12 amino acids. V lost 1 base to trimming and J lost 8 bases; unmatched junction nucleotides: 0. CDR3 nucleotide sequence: TGTGCCAGCAGTTTAGGGACAGGGGAAGCTTTCTTT. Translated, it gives CASSLGTGEAFF.

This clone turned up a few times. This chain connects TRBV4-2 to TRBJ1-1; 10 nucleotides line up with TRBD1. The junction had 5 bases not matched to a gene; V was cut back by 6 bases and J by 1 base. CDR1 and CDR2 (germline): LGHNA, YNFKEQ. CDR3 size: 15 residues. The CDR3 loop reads CASRGQGKRNTEAFF. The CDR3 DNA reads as TGTGCCAGCAGGGGACAGGGGAAGAGGAACACTGAAGCTTTCTTT.

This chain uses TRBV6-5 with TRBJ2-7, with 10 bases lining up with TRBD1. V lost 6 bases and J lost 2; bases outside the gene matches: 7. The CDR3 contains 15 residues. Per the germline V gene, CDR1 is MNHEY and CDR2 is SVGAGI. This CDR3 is CASRPGTGVTYEQYF. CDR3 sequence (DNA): TGTGCCAGCAGACCGGGGACAGGGGTAACCTACGAGCAGTACTTC.

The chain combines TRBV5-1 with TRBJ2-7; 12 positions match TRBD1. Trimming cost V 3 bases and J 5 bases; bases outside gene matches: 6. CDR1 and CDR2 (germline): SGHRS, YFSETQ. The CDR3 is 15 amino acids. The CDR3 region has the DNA TGCGCCAGCAGCTGGGGACAGGGGGCATTTGACGAGCAGTACTTC. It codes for CASSWGQGAFDEQYF.

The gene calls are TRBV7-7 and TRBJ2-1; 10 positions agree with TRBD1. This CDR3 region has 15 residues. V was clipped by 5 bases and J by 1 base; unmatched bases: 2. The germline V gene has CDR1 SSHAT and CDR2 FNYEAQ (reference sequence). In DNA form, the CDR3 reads TGTGCCAGCAGCATGGACAGGGGGTCCTACAATGAGCAGTTCTTC. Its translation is CASSMDRGSYNEQFF.

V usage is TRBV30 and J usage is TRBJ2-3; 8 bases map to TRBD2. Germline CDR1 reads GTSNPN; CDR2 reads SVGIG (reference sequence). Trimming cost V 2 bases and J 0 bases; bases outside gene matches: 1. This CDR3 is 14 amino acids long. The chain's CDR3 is CAWSRGGSTDTQYF. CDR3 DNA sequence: TGTGCCTGGAGTCGCGGGGGGAGCACAGATACGCAGTATTTT. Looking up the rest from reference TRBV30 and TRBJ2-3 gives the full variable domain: SQTIHQWPATLVQPVGSPLSLECTVEGTSNPNLYWYRQAAGRGLQLLFYSVGIGQISSEVPQNLSASRPQDRQFILSSKKLLLSDSGFYLCAWSRGGSTDTQYFGPGTRLTVL.

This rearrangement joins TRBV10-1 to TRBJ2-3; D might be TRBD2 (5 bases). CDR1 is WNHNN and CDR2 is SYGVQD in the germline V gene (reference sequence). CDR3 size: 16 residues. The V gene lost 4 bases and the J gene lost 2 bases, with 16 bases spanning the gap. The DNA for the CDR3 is TGCGCCAGCAGTGCACTCCGGACTTACGACACAGATACGCAGTATTTT. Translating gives CASSALRTYDTDTQYF.

CDR3 nucleotide sequence: TGTGCCAGCAGTTTACCTCAGGGTTCGAGAGGCTACACCTTC. Protein: CASSLPQGSRGYTF. The V gene is TRBV28, the J gene TRBJ1-2, with a possible D match to TRBD1 (5 bases). Germline lookup yields CDR1 MDHEN and CDR2 SYDVKM. This CDR3 comprises 14 residues. The ends were cut back, 2 bases at V and 8 bases at J, with 15 bases in the middle.

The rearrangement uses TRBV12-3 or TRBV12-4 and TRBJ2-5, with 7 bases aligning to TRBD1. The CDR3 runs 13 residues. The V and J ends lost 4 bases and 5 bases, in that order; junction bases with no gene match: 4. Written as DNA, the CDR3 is TGTGCCAGCAGTTCCAGACAGGGTGAGACCCAGTACTTC. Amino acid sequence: CASSSRQGETQYF.

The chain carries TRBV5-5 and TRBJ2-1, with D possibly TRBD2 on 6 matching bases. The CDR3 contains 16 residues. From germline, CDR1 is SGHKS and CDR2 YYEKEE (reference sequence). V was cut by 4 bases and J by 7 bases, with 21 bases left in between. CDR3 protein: CASSQVEGEEYNEQFF. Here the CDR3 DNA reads TGTGCCAGCAGCCAAGTGGAAGGGGAGGAATATAATGAGCAGTTCTTC. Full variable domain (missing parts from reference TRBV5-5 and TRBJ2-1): DAGVTQSPTHLIKTRGQQVTLRCSPISGHKSVSWYQQVLGQGPQFIFQYYEKEERGRGNFPDRFSARQFPNYSSELNVNALLLGDSALYLCASSQVEGEEYNEQFFGPGTRLTVL.

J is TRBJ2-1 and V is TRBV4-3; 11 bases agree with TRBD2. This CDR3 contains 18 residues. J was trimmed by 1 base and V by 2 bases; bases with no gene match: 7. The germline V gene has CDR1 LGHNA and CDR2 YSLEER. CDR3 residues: CASSQSASGGTSYNEQFF. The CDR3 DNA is TGCGCCAGCAGCCAATCGGCTAGCGGGGGGACGTCCTACAATGAGCAGTTCTTC.

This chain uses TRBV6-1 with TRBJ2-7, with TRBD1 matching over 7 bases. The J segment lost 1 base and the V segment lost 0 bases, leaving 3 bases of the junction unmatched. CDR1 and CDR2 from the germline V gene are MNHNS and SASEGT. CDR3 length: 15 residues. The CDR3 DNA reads TGTGCCAGCAGTGAAGCGTGGACAGGTTCCTACGAGCAGTACTTC. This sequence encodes CASSEAWTGSYEQYF.

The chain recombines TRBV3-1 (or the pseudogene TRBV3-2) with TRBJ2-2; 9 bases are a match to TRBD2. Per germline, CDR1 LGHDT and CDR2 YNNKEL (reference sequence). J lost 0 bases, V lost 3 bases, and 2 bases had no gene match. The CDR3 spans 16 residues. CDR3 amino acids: CASSQAGGPNTGELFF. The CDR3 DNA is TGTGCCAGCAGCCAGGCGGGGGGGCCGAACACCGGGGAGCTGTTTTTT.

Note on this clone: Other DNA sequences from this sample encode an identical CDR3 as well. The CDR3 spells CSVEDRGDGYTF. The CDR3 DNA is TGCAGCGTAGAGGACAGGGGAGATGGCTACACCTTC. This chain joins TRBV29-1 and TRBJ1-2; 9 bases line up with TRBD1. This CDR3 comprises 12 residues. Germline V gene lookup returns CDR1 SQVTM and CDR2 ANQGSEA. Germline trimming cut 6 bases from V and 6 bases from J; bases unmatched to any gene: 5.

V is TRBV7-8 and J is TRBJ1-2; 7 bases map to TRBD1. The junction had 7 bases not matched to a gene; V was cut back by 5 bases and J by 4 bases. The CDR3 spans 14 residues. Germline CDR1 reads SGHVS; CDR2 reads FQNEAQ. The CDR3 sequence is CASSPGQDLYGYTF. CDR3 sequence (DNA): TGTGCCAGCAGCCCAGGACAGGACCTCTATGGCTACACCTTC.